This TCR beta chain originates from a study of shared clonotypes between healthy human individuals. Study observations and caveats: With few donors, the genetic and exposure-history diversity represented was limited.

A remark on this clone: What it binds is unknown.

The genomic DNA of each subset was split evenly across several immunoSEQ plates. In the original analysis: Filtering differed for immunoSEQ, which gave only junction sequences without quality scores. Profiled with immunoSEQ multiplex PCR; TCRdb holds only in-frame clones, not every one. V, J and clone size reflect that table, while D and trimming were determined from the DNA. The repertoire consists of some 2,000,000 clones, with 90% to 97% occurring once and the leading ten covering approximately 0.13%. Partitioning of CD4+ cells yielded a CD45RA+ naive subset and a CD45RA-negative memory subset. Trimming took 5 bases from V and 4 from J, leaving 11 bases between them. Per germline, CDR1 MGHRA and CDR2 YSYEKL. CDR3 length: 13 amino acids.

The sequenced sample consisted of naive CD4+ T cells sorted from blood. The subset here: CD45RA+ positively selected. This receptor was identified in a man younger than 35 in good health. The genes are TRBV4-1 and TRBJ1-2; D might be TRBD1 (6 bases). The CDR3 DNA is TGCGCCAGCAGCGCAACAGGGAGCTATGGCTACACCTTC. It yields the protein CASSATGSYGYTF.